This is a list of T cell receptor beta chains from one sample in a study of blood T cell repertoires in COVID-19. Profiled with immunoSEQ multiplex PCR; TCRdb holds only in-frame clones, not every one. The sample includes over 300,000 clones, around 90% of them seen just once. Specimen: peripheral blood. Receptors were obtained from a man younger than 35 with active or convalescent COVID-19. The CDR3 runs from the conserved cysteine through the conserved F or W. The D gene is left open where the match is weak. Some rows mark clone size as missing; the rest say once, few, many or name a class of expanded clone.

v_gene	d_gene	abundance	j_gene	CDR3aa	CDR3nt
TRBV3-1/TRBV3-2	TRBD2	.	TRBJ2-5	CASSQGTRRTSGKETQYF	TGTGCCAGCAGCCAAGGAACTCGGAGGACTAGCGGGAAAGAGACCCAGTACTTC
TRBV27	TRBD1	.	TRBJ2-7	CASSSGTGNIYEQYF	TGTGCCAGCAGTTCCGGGACAGGGAATATCTACGAGCAGTACTTC
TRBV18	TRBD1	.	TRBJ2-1	CASSPQGGQIWGEQFF	TGTGCCAGCTCACCACAAGGGGGCCAGATTTGGGGTGAGCAGTTCTTC
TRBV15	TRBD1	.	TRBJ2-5	CATSRAGQGNGETQYF	TGTGCCACCAGCAGAGCGGGACAGGGGAACGGGGAGACCCAGTACTTC
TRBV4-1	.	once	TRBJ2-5	CASSQVGPGLQETQYF	TGCGCCAGCAGCCAAGTAGGGCCGGGACTTCAAGAGACCCAGTACTTC
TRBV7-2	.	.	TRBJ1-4	CASSLVRTANEKLFF	TGTGCCAGCAGCTTAGTCCGGACAGCTAATGAAAAACTGTTTTTT
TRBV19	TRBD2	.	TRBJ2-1	CASSTGSGGIGDEQFF	TGTGCCAGTAGTACAGGTAGCGGGGGAATCGGGGATGAGCAGTTCTTC
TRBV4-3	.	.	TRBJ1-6	CASSQEAYRSPLHF	TGCGCCAGCAGCCAAGAGGCTTATCGATCACCCCTCCACTTT
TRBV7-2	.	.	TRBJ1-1	CASSLAGEGTEAFF	TGTGCCAGCAGCTTAGCGGGGGAGGGCACTGAAGCTTTCTTT
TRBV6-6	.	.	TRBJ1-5	CASSLHPLYSNQPQHF	TGTGCCAGCAGTCTCCACCCCCTATATAGCAATCAGCCCCAGCATTTT
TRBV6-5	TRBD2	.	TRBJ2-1	CATPGRTSSYNEQFF	TGTGCTACCCCCGGCCGGACTAGCTCCTACAATGAGCAGTTCTTC
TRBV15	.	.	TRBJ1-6	CATRTRQTNSPLHF	TGTGCCACCCGGACCCGACAGACTAATTCACCCCTCCACTTT
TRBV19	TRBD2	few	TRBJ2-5	CASSGPSGQETQYF	TGTGCCAGTAGTGGGCCTAGCGGACAAGAGACCCAGTACTTC
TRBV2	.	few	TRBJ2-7	CASRDRLVSYEQYF	TGTGCCAGCAGAGACAGGCTCGTCTCCTACGAGCAGTACTTC
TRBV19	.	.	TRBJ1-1	CASTTGVTEAFF	TGTGCCAGTACGACCGGGGTAACTGAAGCTTTCTTT
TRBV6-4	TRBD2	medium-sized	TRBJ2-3	CASSTSGSTDTQYF	TGTGCCAGCAGTACTAGCGGGAGCACAGATACGCAGTATTTT
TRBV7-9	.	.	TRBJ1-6	CASSRIGQGIFNSPLHF	TGTGCCAGCAGCCGAATCGGGCAGGGAATTTTTAATTCACCCCTCCACTTT
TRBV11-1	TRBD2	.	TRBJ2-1	CASRFGLAGTGEQFF	TGTGCCAGCAGATTCGGACTAGCGGGAACCGGTGAGCAGTTCTTC
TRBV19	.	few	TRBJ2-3	CASSRVPRDTQYF	TGTGCCAGTAGCAGGGTACCCAGAGATACGCAGTATTTT
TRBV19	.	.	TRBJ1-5	CASSPGAALGNQPQHF	TGTGCCAGTAGCCCAGGGGCCGCCCTAGGCAATCAGCCCCAGCATTTT
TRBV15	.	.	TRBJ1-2	CATSPRVTGYGYTF	TGTGCCACCAGCCCCCGTGTTACGGGGTATGGCTACACCTTC
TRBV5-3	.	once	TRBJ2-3	CASGVGGTDTQYF	TGTGCCAGCGGAGTCGGGGGAACAGATACGCAGTATTTT
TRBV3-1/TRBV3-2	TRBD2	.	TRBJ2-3	CASSQSYLAGVTDTQYF	TGTGCCAGCAGCCAGAGCTATCTAGCGGGGGTCACAGATACGCAGTATTTT
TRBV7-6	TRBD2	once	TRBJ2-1	CASSSPYSGSKDEQFF	TGTGCCAGCAGCTCCCCATATAGCGGGAGCAAGGATGAGCAGTTCTTC
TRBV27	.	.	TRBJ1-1	CASSRIRQFMNTEAFF	TGTGCCAGCAGTAGAATTCGACAGTTCATGAACACTGAAGCTTTCTTT
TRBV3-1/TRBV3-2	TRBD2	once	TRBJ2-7	CASSQDPSGRGREQYF	TGTGCCAGCAGCCAAGATCCCAGCGGGAGGGGCCGCGAGCAGTACTTC
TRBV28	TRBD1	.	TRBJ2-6	CASSLGRGSGANVLTF	TGTGCCAGCAGTTTAGGCAGGGGGTCTGGGGCCAACGTGCTGACTTTC
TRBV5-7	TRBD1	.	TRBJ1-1	CASSWGRGLKNTEAFF	TGTGCCAGCAGCTGGGGTAGGGGGCTCAAGAACACTGAAGCTTTCTTT
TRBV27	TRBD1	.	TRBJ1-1	CASSTQGAMDTEAFF	TGTGCCAGCAGTACGCAGGGGGCGATGGACACTGAAGCTTTCTTT
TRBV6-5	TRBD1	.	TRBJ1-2	CASSYTGQVYQGYTF	TGTGCCAGCAGTTACACAGGACAGGTCTATCAGGGCTACACCTTC
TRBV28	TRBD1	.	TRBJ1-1	CASSAGTAHEAFF	TGTGCCAGCAGTGCCGGGACAGCACATGAAGCTTTCTTT
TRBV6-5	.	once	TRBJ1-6	CASTRSGQGYSPLHF	TGTGCCAGCACCCGATCTGGTCAGGGATATTCACCCCTCCACTTT
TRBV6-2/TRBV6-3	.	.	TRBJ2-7	CASSLRGREQYF	TGTGCCAGCAGCCTGCGGGGGCGTGAGCAGTACTTC
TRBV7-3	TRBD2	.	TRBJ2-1	CASSTEGTSGNYNEQFF	TGTGCCAGCAGCACCGAAGGGACTAGCGGGAACTACAATGAGCAGTTCTTC
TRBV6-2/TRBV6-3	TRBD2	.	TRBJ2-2	CASSFRTSGNPGELFF	TGTGCCAGCAGCTTCCGGACTAGCGGGAATCCCGGGGAGCTGTTTTTT
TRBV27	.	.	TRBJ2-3	CASSNIADTQYF	TGTGCCAGCAGTAATATTGCGGATACGCAGTATTTT
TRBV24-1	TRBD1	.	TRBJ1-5	CATSDWGQGESVRSNQPQHF	TGTGCCACCAGTGATTGGGGTCAGGGGGAATCTGTGCGGAGCAATCAGCCCCAGCATTTT
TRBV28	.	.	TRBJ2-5	CASSLLDKQETQYF	TGTGCCAGCAGTTTATTGGACAAACAAGAGACCCAGTACTTC
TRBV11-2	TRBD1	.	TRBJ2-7	CASSSWDRGSYEQYF	TGTGCCAGCAGCTCCTGGGACAGGGGCTCCTACGAGCAGTACTTC
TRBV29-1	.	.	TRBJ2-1	CSVDLQGTNEQFF	TGCAGCGTCGACCTACAGGGTACCAATGAGCAGTTCTTC
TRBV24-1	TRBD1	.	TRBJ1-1	CATRTGGSTEAFF	TGTGCCACCAGAACAGGGGGTTCAACTGAAGCTTTCTTT
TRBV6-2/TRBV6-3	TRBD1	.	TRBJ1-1	CASSNRDRVFTEAFF	TGTGCCAGCAGTAACCGGGACAGGGTGTTCACTGAAGCTTTCTTT
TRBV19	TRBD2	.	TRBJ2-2	CASTNPERGVGELFF	TGTGCCAGTACCAACCCCGAGCGGGGGGTCGGGGAGCTGTTTTTT
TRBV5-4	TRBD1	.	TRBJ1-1	CASSRTGGTEAFF	TGTGCCAGCAGCCGGACAGGTGGAACTGAAGCTTTCTTT
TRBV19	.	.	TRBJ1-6	CASRGGDYNSPLHF	TGTGCCAGTAGGGGAGGCGACTATAATTCACCCCTCCACTTT
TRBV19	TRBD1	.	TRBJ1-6	CASSWRQGDNSPLHF	TGTGCCAGTAGTTGGAGACAGGGCGATAATTCACCCCTCCACTTT
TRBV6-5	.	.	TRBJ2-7	CATGRQVNYEQYF	TGTGCCACAGGCCGACAGGTAAACTACGAGCAGTACTTC
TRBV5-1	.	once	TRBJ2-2	CASSPSARVVSGELFF	TGCGCCAGCAGTCCCTCGGCCAGGGTTGTTTCCGGGGAGCTGTTTTTT
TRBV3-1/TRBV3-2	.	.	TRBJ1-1	CASSQGRNTEAFF	TGTGCCAGCAGCCAGGGCAGGAACACTGAAGCTTTCTTT
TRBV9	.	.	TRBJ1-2	CASSGPGVGGYTF	TGTGCCAGCAGCGGTCCCGGGGTTGGTGGCTACACCTTC
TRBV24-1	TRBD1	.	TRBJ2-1	CATSSLKAGDRGHEQFF	TGTGCCACCAGTTCCCTAAAAGCCGGGGACAGGGGCCATGAGCAGTTCTTC
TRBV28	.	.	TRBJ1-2	CASSWGSDSQGYTF	TGTGCCAGCAGTTGGGGCAGTGACTCTCAGGGCTACACCTTC
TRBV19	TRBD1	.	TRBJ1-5	CASSMDRGGFNQPQHF	TGTGCCAGTAGCATGGACAGGGGAGGTTTCAATCAGCCCCAGCATTTT
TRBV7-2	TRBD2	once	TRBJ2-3	CASSLGGGSGVFGAQYF	TGTGCCAGCAGCTTGGGAGGCGGTAGCGGGGTTTTCGGGGCGCAGTATTTT
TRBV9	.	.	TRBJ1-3	CASSVAAGNTIYF	TGTGCCAGCAGCGTAGCGGCTGGAAACACCATATATTTT
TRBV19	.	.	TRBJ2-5	CASSETRMRETQYF	TGTGCCAGTAGTGAGACTAGAATGAGGGAGACCCAGTACTTC
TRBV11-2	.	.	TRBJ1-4	CASSSTDGRYEKLFF	TGTGCCAGCAGCTCGACAGACGGAAGATATGAAAAACTGTTTTTT
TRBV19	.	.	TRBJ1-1	CASHPDGWVNTEAFF	TGTGCCAGTCATCCCGACGGGTGGGTGAACACTGAAGCTTTCTTT
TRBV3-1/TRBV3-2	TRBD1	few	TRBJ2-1	CASSLSGQGTYNEQFF	TGTGCCAGCAGCCTTTCGGGACAGGGTACCTACAATGAGCAGTTCTTC
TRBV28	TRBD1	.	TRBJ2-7	CASNNQGATYEQYF	TGTGCCAGCAATAACCAGGGGGCAACTTACGAGCAGTACTTC